This T cell receptor (beta chain) was observed in a study of cytomegalovirus exposure and HLA in healthy donors. Whole-study results and caveats: Later on, a genetic analysis was performed. It linked a missense variant in DCLRE1C with V- and J-gene trimming of TCR beta. Common viral pathogens seemed to be connected with several of the most significant clusters, according to a later analysis. Some V segments, including TRBV6-2 and TRBV6-3, were excluded as indistinguishable.

The CDR3 runs to 13 residues. V was shortened by 2 bases and J by 4 bases, with 7 bases between the two germline ends. Germline lookup yields CDR1 MDHEN and CDR2 SYDVKM. As regards this clone: Its cognate antigen is unknown.

The PCR ran on 60 Vbeta and 13 Jbeta primers. Original processing notes: Later work found approximately 80 million unique TCR beta chains, with about 10 million shared. Clones were read by immunoSEQ multiplex PCR, and TCRdb kept only the in-frame ones, dropping some. The V and J calls and clone size come from that table; D and trimming were worked out from the DNA. This table has roughly 100,000 clones, around 75% appearing once. Input material: PBMCs. This receptor was taken from a man aged 25-40 years in good health and CMV-seronegative. This sequence joins TRBV28 and TRBJ2-3; D call uncertain. The DNA of the CDR3 is TGTGCCAGCAGTTTAACCACTCCAGATACGCAGTATTTT. Translated: CASSLTTPDTQYF.